A selection of T cell receptor beta chains follows, all from one sample in a study of blood T cells in healthy people across ages. Via MiXCR, TCRdb re-called the 5' RACE reads, giving one row per CDR3 protein. The sample includes about 1.7 million distinct CDR3 sequences, roughly 28% seen only once; the top ten take 7.7%. Sequenced material: blood. These receptors originate from a woman younger than 45 in good health. CDR3s include the opening cysteine and the closing phenylalanine or tryptophan. The order of the fields is J gene, CDR3 length, V gene, CDR3 protein.

TRBJ2-5,16,TRBV20-1,CSASAPNRGSFGAQYF
TRBJ2-1,15,TRBV5-1,CASNKGTIGPDEQFF
TRBJ2-4,13,TRBV12-3/TRBV12-4,CASGLEEAAIQYF
TRBJ2-5,14,TRBV20-1,CSADRGPASETQYF
TRBJ1-5,16,TRBV21-1,CASSKWWGRGNQPQHF
TRBJ1-5,15,TRBV7-9,CASSLQGNGNQPQHF
TRBJ2-5,16,TRBV6-5,CASSRASGGYQETQYF
.,12,TRBV3-1,CASSQGGQPQYF
TRBJ2-7,14,TRBV10-1,CASSDSGTGQEQYF
TRBJ2-3,15,TRBV5-1,CASSLGQAFQDTQYF
TRBJ2-2,14,TRBV7-3,CASSLTGGPGELFF
TRBJ1-2,14,TRBV14,CASSPQGLSCGYTF
TRBJ1-1,11,TRBV20-1,CSASIQREAFF
TRBJ1-4,15,TRBV28,CASSSQTPAREKLFF
TRBJ1-2,13,TRBV5-1,CASSATGNYGYTF
TRBJ1-5,13,TRBV2,CAGRAGTDQPQHF
.,13,TRBV29-1,CSAVTSGAYEQYF
TRBJ2-1,13,TRBV20-1,CSAPSGAYNEQFF
TRBJ2-7,14,TRBV14,CASSQFERTYEQYF
TRBJ1-2,14,TRBV7-2,CASSITQGAAGYTF
.,13,TRBV5-5,CASSKLGQGTQYF
TRBJ1-5,14,TRBV10-3,CAIGDRGVNQPRHF
TRBJ2-5,15,TRBV7-3,CARSSGLAEDETQYF
TRBJ1-5,14,TRBV12-3/TRBV12-4,CASSDQGLEQPQHF
TRBJ2-6,18,TRBV5-1,CASSSRAERSSGTNVLTF
TRBJ1-3,15,TRBV4-1,CASSRGTLSGNTIYF
TRBJ2-1,18,TRBV6-2/TRBV6-3,CASSLMLVGLTLYNEQFF
TRBJ2-1,14,TRBV7-2,CASSRWTSGNSQFF
TRBJ2-1,14,TRBV9,CASSGTDAYNEQFF
TRBJ1-2,13,TRBV5-5,CASSPNFEYGYTF
TRBJ1-5,14,TRBV12-3/TRBV12-4,CASSLGAFNQPQHF
TRBJ2-5,12,TRBV7-9,CAIRDTGETQYF
TRBJ2-5,13,TRBV29-1,CSVHPVGWETQYF